Shown below are 28 T cell receptor beta chains from a single sample sequenced in a study of blood T cell repertoires in COVID-19. Data came from immunoSEQ multiplex PCR; TCRdb stores just in-frame clones and leaves some out. The sample lists 380,000 or so clones; approximately 87% were seen once. Input material: PBMCs or T cells enriched from blood (not recorded which). These receptors were obtained from a woman between 25 and 40 years old with acute COVID-19.

This chain connects TRBV24-1 to TRBJ2-3, with D maybe TRBD1 (7 bases). Looked up from germline, CDR1 is KGHDR and CDR2 is SFDVKD. The CDR3 sequence is 15 residues long. V gave up 5 bases and J gave up 3 bases, with 14 bases separating them. The CDR3 coding sequence is TGTGCCACCAGTGTGACGGGGGACAGAACAGATACGCAGTATTTT. Translating it yields CATSVTGDRTDTQYF.

V gene TRBV5-1 combines with J gene TRBJ2-1; D not certain. V was cut by 1 base and J by 0 bases, with 8 bases left in between. The CDR3 length is 15 residues. Looked up from germline, CDR1 is SGHRS and CDR2 is YFSETQ. The CDR3 DNA sequence: TGCGCCAGCAGCTTGACAGAGAGCTCCTACAATGAGCAGTTCTTC. This sequence encodes CASSLTESSYNEQFF. The full variable domain, in which reference TRBV5-1 and TRBJ2-1 provide the parts outside the CDR3, is KAGVTQTPRYLIKTRGQQVTLSCSPISGHRSVSWYQQTPGQGLQFLFEYFSETQRNKGNFPGRFSGRQFSNSRSEMNVSTLELGDSALYLCASSLTESSYNEQFFGPGTRLTVL.

CDR3 coding DNA: TGTGCCACCAGTGATTCAGGCAGGGTTCAGCCCCAGCATTTT. It codes for CATSDSGRVQPQHF. This sequence joins TRBV24-1 and TRBJ1-5, with a tentative D call TRBD1 (5 bases). This CDR3 has 14 amino acids. Trimming pared 2 bases from V and 6 bases from J, leaving 10 bases between. Germline CDR1 is KGHDR and CDR2 is SFDVKD.

The CDR3 DNA reads as TGTGCCAGCAGTGCTAGCAGGAATCAGCCCCAGCATTTT. It yields the protein CASSASRNQPQHF. The rearrangement joins TRBV2 to TRBJ1-5; the D is unclear. The CDR3 contains 13 residues. Germline loops: CDR1 SNHLY, CDR2 FYNNEI. Trimming shortened V by 4 bases and J by 4 bases, and 8 bases separated the two germline ends.

The chain combines TRBV24-1 with TRBJ1-5; weak D call: TRBD1 (5 bases). The germline gives CDR1 KGHDR, CDR2 SFDVKD. The CDR3 has 14 residues. V was clipped by 4 bases and J by 5 bases, with 11 bases between them. CDR3 sequence: CATSEPGLYQPQHF. The CDR3 DNA follows: TGTGCCACCAGTGAACCGGGACTCTATCAGCCCCAGCATTTT.

This clone was counted a single time. The chain joins TRBV3-1 (or the pseudogene TRBV3-2) to TRBJ1-2, with D unclear. Germline CDR1 is LGHDT and CDR2 is YNNKEL (reference sequence). There are 15 residues in the CDR3. The V end was cut by 4 bases, the J end by 4 bases, with 16 bases between. The CDR3, as DNA: TGTGCCAGCAGCCGCATATGGGCCGACGGCTATGGCTACACCTTC. Protein: CASSRIWADGYGYTF.

The chain employs TRBV6-6 and TRBJ2-3; 7 bases map to TRBD1. This CDR3 has 16 residues. Trimming removed 8 bases from V and 2 bases from J; junction bases left unmatched: 13. Germline values: CDR1 MNHNY, CDR2 SVGAGI (reference sequence). In nucleotides, the CDR3 is TGTGCCAGCCCAAAGGAAGAGACAGGGTCCACAGATACGCAGTATTTT. Protein: CASPKEETGSTDTQYF.

The chain combines TRBV3-1 (or the pseudogene TRBV3-2) with TRBJ2-7; D perhaps matches TRBD2 (6 bases). Germline CDR1 is LGHDT and CDR2 is YNNKEL (reference sequence). Trimming shortened V by 1 base and J by 3 bases, and 13 bases separated the two germline ends. This CDR3 is 15 amino acids long. The CDR3 DNA sequence: TGTGCCAGCAGCCAAGGGCACGGGGGAGGCTACGAGCAGTACTTC. Protein: CASSQGHGGGYEQYF.

The rearrangement joins TRBV5-1 to TRBJ1-2; no clear D gene. Per the germline V gene, CDR1 is SGHRS and CDR2 is YFSETQ. V gave up 4 bases and J gave up 6 bases, with 19 bases separating them. CDR3 length: 15 amino acids. DNA for the CDR3: TGCGCCAGCAGCCCCGAACCCCCGGGGTCCCATGGCTACACCTTC. Its protein product is CASSPEPPGSHGYTF.

The gene calls are TRBV7-2 and TRBJ2-3; D unclear. The CDR3 spans 12 residues. Trimming stripped 3 bases from V and 5 bases from J, with 6 bases between. Germline lookup yields CDR1 SGHTA and CDR2 FQGNSA. The CDR3, as DNA: TGTGCCAGCAGCTTTCATCAAGATACGCAGTATTTT. Its protein product is CASSFHQDTQYF.

This chain connects TRBV2 to TRBJ1-5; D remains unclear. CDR3 size: 12 residues. Germline V lookup: CDR1 SNHLY, CDR2 FYNNEI. Trimming stripped 6 bases from V and 4 bases from J, with 7 bases between. The CDR3 sequence: CASRRVNQPQHF. CDR3 in DNA: TGTGCCAGCAGGAGGGTAAATCAGCCCCAGCATTTT.

V usage is TRBV9 and J usage is TRBJ2-7; tentative D call: TRBD2 (5 bases). In germline, CDR1 is SGDLS, CDR2 YYNGEE. The length of the CDR3 is 14 residues. Trimming cost V 2 bases and J 12 bases, with 21 bases left between them. As DNA, the CDR3 is TGTGCCAGCAGCGTGACGGGGAGTGGAGATCATCGGTACTTC. Translated: CASSVTGSGDHRYF.

J is TRBJ1-6 and V is TRBV7-8; TRBD1 is a possible D gene (5 bases). This CDR3 region has 14 residues. Germline lookup yields CDR1 SGHVS and CDR2 FQNEAQ. V lost 8 bases and J lost 3, with 11 bases in between. As DNA, the CDR3 is TGTGCCAGCGCGGGGGGTCTCTATAATTCACCCCTCCACTTT. It is translated as CASAGGLYNSPLHF.

For this clone: This sample includes further DNA sequences coding for the same CDR3. The chain links TRBV6-5 to TRBJ1-4; 9 bases agree with TRBD1. Germline V gene data show CDR1 as MNHEY and CDR2 as SVGAGI. Losses at the gene ends were 0 bases for V and 8 bases for J; bases not matched to a gene: 4. The CDR3 length is 15 residues. The DNA of the CDR3 is TGTGCCAGCAGTTACTCACAGGGGGCAGGGGAAAAACTGTTTTTT. Its translation: CASSYSQGAGEKLFF.

The chain has TRBV7-8 and TRBJ2-2, with D maybe TRBD1 (6 bases). Trimming stripped 5 bases from V and 0 bases from J, with 10 bases between. Germline CDR1 SGHVS, CDR2 FQNEAQ. There are 15 residues in the CDR3. CDR3 in DNA: TGTGCCAGCAGCGTTCAGGGGCCGAACACCGGGGAGCTGTTTTTT. Protein: CASSVQGPNTGELFF.

The chain uses TRBV11-1 and TRBJ2-7, with TRBD1 identical over 7 bases. After removal of 5 bases from V and 12 bases from J, the junction contained 13 bases not matched to a gene. CDR1 is SGHAT and CDR2 is FQDESV in the germline V gene (reference sequence). This CDR3 contains 13 residues. The CDR3 nucleotides read TGTGCCAGCAGCGGACAAGGGACAGTGCGACGGTACTTC. It is translated as CASSGQGTVRRYF.

V is TRBV27 and J is TRBJ2-2; 10 bases map to TRBD2. The germline gives CDR1 MNHEY, CDR2 SMNVEV (reference sequence). The CDR3 totals 17 residues. J lost 5 bases, V lost 5 bases, and 11 bases had no gene match. Here the CDR3 DNA reads TGTGCCAGCAGTACCCTGAGAGCGGGGGGGCGGACCGGGGAGCTGTTTTTT. This encodes CASSTLRAGGRTGELFF.

The J gene is TRBJ2-2, the V gene TRBV5-1; the D is unclear. CDR3 length: 13 amino acids. Trimming removed 4 bases at V and 3 bases at J, with 7 bases between. Germline V gives CDR1 SGHRS, CDR2 YFSETQ. The CDR3 here is CASSRQDTGELFF. DNA of the CDR3: TGCGCCAGCAGCCGCCAGGACACCGGGGAGCTGTTTTTT.

The chain carries TRBV5-8 and TRBJ2-7; TRBD1 agrees at 9 bases. This CDR3 spans 15 amino acids. CDR1 and CDR2 (germline): SGHTS, YDEGEE. V shed 4 bases and J 1 base; nucleotides not matched to a gene: 6. CDR3 protein: CASSPGQGISYEQYF. Written as DNA, the CDR3 is TGTGCCAGCAGCCCCGGACAGGGGATTTCCTACGAGCAGTACTTC.

The chain carries TRBV7-8 and TRBJ1-5; D unclear. Germline values: CDR1 SGHVS, CDR2 FQNEAQ. This CDR3 spans 16 amino acids. V shed 1 base and J shed 5 bases, with 15 bases lying between them. Written as DNA, the CDR3 is TGTGCCAGCAGCTTAGAGGTCCGACTCAACCATCAGCCCCAGCATTTT. It encodes CASSLEVRLNHQPQHF.

This chain connects TRBV4-2 to TRBJ2-2; 11 bases match TRBD2. Trimming cost V 1 base and J 3 bases; bases outside gene matches: 7. The V gene's germline CDR1 is LGHNA and CDR2 YNFKEQ. The CDR3 consists of 18 residues. The CDR3, as DNA: TGTGCCAGCAGCCAAGTTGTCCCGACTAGCGGGGACACCGGGGAGCTGTTTTTT. This sequence encodes CASSQVVPTSGDTGELFF.

The gene calls are TRBV18 and TRBJ1-3; tentatively, D is TRBD1 (6 bases). This CDR3 spans 15 amino acids. Germline CDR1 reads KGHSH; CDR2 reads LQKENI. Trimming removed 2 bases at V and 2 bases at J, with 10 bases between. The CDR3 here is CASSPSSGAGNTIYF. CDR3 nucleotides: TGTGCCAGCTCACCAAGTTCAGGGGCTGGAAACACCATATATTTT.

Notes on this clone: The sample contains more than one DNA sequence encoding this CDR3. V and J are TRBV11-2 and TRBJ2-2, with D possibly being TRBD2 (5 bases). The CDR3 loop spans 15 amino acids. Germline values: CDR1 SGHAT, CDR2 FQNNGV. The ends were cut back, 5 bases at V and 1 base at J, with 11 bases in the middle. The CDR3 DNA sequence: TGTGCCAGCAGCCCGATACGGGGGAACACCGGGGAGCTGTTTTTT. Its protein product is CASSPIRGNTGELFF.

The genes are TRBV19 and TRBJ2-2; D may be TRBD2 (5 bases). CDR3 length equals 13 residues. Trimming took 7 bases from V and 7 from J, leaving 13 bases between them. From germline, CDR1 is LNHDA and CDR2 SQIVND (reference sequence). The CDR3 DNA sequence: TGTGCCAGTACGGCTAGCCGCGGCGGGGAGCTGTTTTTT. Amino acid sequence: CASTASRGGELFF.

The rearrangement links TRBV9 to TRBJ1-2, with a weak D call TRBD1 (5 bases). The CDR3 contains 15 residues. The ends were cut back, 0 bases at V and 2 bases at J, with 11 bases in the middle. Per the germline V gene, CDR1 is SGDLS and CDR2 is YYNGEE. CDR3 in amino acids: CASSVALAGNYGYTF. CDR3 DNA sequence: TGTGCCAGCAGCGTAGCACTGGCAGGGAACTATGGCTACACCTTC.

A few counts support this clone. The gene calls are TRBV10-2 and TRBJ2-2; D perhaps matches TRBD2 (5 bases). From germline, CDR1 is WSHSY and CDR2 SAAADI. This CDR3 spans 12 amino acids. V was trimmed by 8 bases and J by 4 bases, leaving 8 bases between them. Here the CDR3 reads CASLTSTGELFF. The CDR3 DNA is TGCGCCAGCCTTACTAGCACCGGGGAGCTGTTTTTT.

This clone showed up just once. The chain employs TRBV6-4 and TRBJ1-1; no firm D call. Germline V gene data show CDR1 as MRHNA and CDR2 as SNTAGT. V was pared by 3 bases and J by 5 bases, with 10 bases between. The length of the CDR3 is 13 residues. The CDR3 sequence is CASSEARGTEAFF. The CDR3 DNA is TGTGCCAGCAGTGAGGCCCGCGGGACTGAAGCTTTCTTT.

The V and J genes are TRBV10-1 and TRBJ2-1; TRBD2 aligns across 12 bases. The CDR3 is 16 amino acids. V lost 0 bases to trimming and J lost 5 bases; unmatched junction nucleotides: 2. Per the germline V gene, CDR1 is WNHNN and CDR2 is SYGVQD (reference sequence). This CDR3 is CASSESLAGGDNEQFF. CDR3 DNA: TGCGCCAGCAGTGAGTCTCTAGCGGGGGGGGACAATGAGCAGTTCTTC.